Below are 22 T cell receptor beta chains sequenced from a single sample in a study of shared clonotypes between healthy human individuals. The table came from immunoSEQ multiplex PCR; TCRdb's copy has only in-frame clones and leaves some out. The data hold 2.3 million or so clones, with about 92% observed a single time. Material: naive CD4+ T cells from PBMCs. Specified subset: CD45RA+ positively selected. These receptors were taken from a man aged 18 to 30 in good health. Some clones in this sample may be carry-over from other donors' samples.

This clone was observed a single time. A single base separates this from a much larger clone, so it may be a read error. This sample also contains other DNA sequences that code for the same CDR3. The chain is built from TRBV2 and TRBJ1-1; the D is unclear. V was pared by 3 bases and J by 4 bases, with 9 bases between. This CDR3 comprises 13 residues. The germline CDR1 and CDR2 sequences are SNHLY and FYNNEI. CDR3 sequence reads: CASSDEGSTEAFF. The CDR3 DNA reads TGTGCCAGCAGTGATGAGGGTAGCACTGAAGCTTTCTTT.

CDR3 protein: CATSRNRVNTEAFF. The CDR3 nucleotides are TGTGCCACCAGCAGGAACAGGGTTAACACTGAAGCTTTCTTT. This chain links TRBV15 with TRBJ1-1, with TRBD1 as a possible D gene (6 bases). Germline-derived CDR1 and CDR2 are LNHNV and YYDKDF (reference sequence). V was cut by 3 bases and J by 2 bases, with 10 bases left in between. The CDR3 runs 14 residues.

The V and J genes are TRBV7-9 and TRBJ2-7; D ambiguous. The CDR3 covers 14 residues. Germline V gene lookup returns CDR1 SEHNR and CDR2 FQNEAQ (reference sequence). The V gene lost 0 bases and the J gene lost 1 base, with 7 bases spanning the gap. The CDR3: CASSLAWGSYEQYF. CDR3 sequence (DNA): TGTGCCAGCAGCTTAGCGTGGGGATCCTACGAGCAGTACTTC.

This sequence joins TRBV2 and TRBJ2-5, with 13 positions matching TRBD2. The CDR3 totals 12 residues. Germline trimming cut 6 bases from V and 12 bases from J; bases unmatched to any gene: 4. Germline assignment: CDR1 SNHLY and CDR2 FYNNEI. The CDR3 DNA reads TGTGCCAGCAGGGCAGGACTAGCGGGAGAGTACTTC. Protein: CASRAGLAGEYF.

The rearrangement links TRBV7-3 to TRBJ2-1; 7 bases line up with TRBD1. J was trimmed by 5 bases and V by 5 bases; bases with no gene match: 6. CDR3 length equals 14 residues. The V gene's germline CDR1 is SGHTA and CDR2 FQGTGA. For the CDR3, the DNA is TGTGCCAGCAGCCCCGGGACAGTAGACAATGAGCAGTTCTTC. Protein: CASSPGTVDNEQFF.

V and J are TRBV7-7 and TRBJ2-5; D remains ambiguous. CDR1 and CDR2 (germline): SSHAT, FNYEAQ (reference sequence). This CDR3 has 14 residues. V was cut by 0 bases and J by 5 bases, with 10 bases left in between. The CDR3 loop reads CASSLAAHSETQYF. The CDR3 DNA sequence: TGTGCCAGCAGCTTAGCAGCCCACTCGGAGACCCAGTACTTC.

V is TRBV5-1 and J is TRBJ2-1; a possible D gene is TRBD1 (6 bases). V lost 4 bases to trimming and J lost 6 bases, with 20 bases between them. The CDR3 length is 16 residues. Germline V CDR1 and CDR2: SGHRS, YFSETQ. The CDR3 coding sequence is TGCGCCAGCAGCATGCAGGGACAACTTACGGCCAATGAGCAGTTCTTC. It encodes CASSMQGQLTANEQFF.

V gene TRBV5-1 combines with J gene TRBJ2-7; maybe TRBD1 (6 bases). Germline V CDR1 and CDR2: SGHRS, YFSETQ. The CDR3 is made up of 15 amino acids. Trimming stripped 4 bases from V and 3 bases from J, with 17 bases between. CDR3 protein: CASSEAGTNLYEQYF. CDR3 DNA: TGCGCCAGCAGCGAGGCCGGGACAAACCTCTACGAGCAGTACTTC.

This clone appeared once. The same CDR3 is also encoded by other DNA sequences in this sample. The chain combines TRBV15 with TRBJ1-5, with D uncertain. The V and J ends lost 3 bases and 2 bases respectively, with 2 bases between them. Germline CDR1 reads LNHNV; CDR2 reads YYDKDF (reference sequence). This CDR3 has 12 residues. CDR3 sequence (DNA): TGTGCCACCAGCAGGGGCAATCAGCCCCAGCATTTT. Its protein product is CATSRGNQPQHF.

The chain links TRBV2 to TRBJ2-7, with TRBD1 as a possible D gene (6 bases). In germline, CDR1 is SNHLY, CDR2 FYNNEI. The V end lost 6 bases, the J end lost 7 bases, and 22 bases lay between the germline ends. The CDR3 has 15 amino acids. The CDR3 here is CASSIFKGDLDEQYF. CDR3 bases: TGTGCCAGCAGCATTTTCAAGGGGGATCTGGATGAGCAGTACTTC.

CDR3 in amino acids: CASSEPGHSEKLFF. For the CDR3, the DNA is TGTGCCAGCAGTGAACCGGGACACTCGGAAAAACTGTTTTTT. The chain links TRBV25-1 to TRBJ1-4, with TRBD1 as a possible D gene (6 bases). Germline lookup yields CDR1 MGHDK and CDR2 SYGVNS. The V gene lost 2 bases and the J gene lost 8 bases, with 12 bases spanning the gap. The CDR3 is 14 amino acids.

The chain has TRBV6-6 and TRBJ2-7; TRBD2 aligns across 10 bases. CDR3 size: 15 residues. Trimming removed 5 bases from V and 0 bases from J; junction bases left unmatched: 4. Germline-derived CDR1 and CDR2 are MNHNY and SVGAGI (reference sequence). The CDR3 DNA follows: TGTGCCAGCAGTCCGCCTAGCGGGAGCTCCTACGAGCAGTACTTC. Amino acids: CASSPPSGSSYEQYF.

This clone was observed a handful of times. The chain combines TRBV30 with TRBJ1-1, with unresolved D. Germline lookup yields CDR1 GTSNPN and CDR2 SVGIG (reference sequence). Trimming removed 2 bases at V and 2 bases at J, with 6 bases between. CDR3 length: 12 amino acids. The CDR3 loop is CAWSLFNTEAFF. CDR3 nucleotide sequence: TGTGCCTGGAGTTTATTCAACACTGAAGCTTTCTTT.

This chain connects TRBV2 to TRBJ2-7; tentatively, D is TRBD1 (6 bases). Germline V gene sequence: CDR1 SNHLY, CDR2 FYNNEI. This CDR3 contains 15 residues. V gave up 4 bases and J gave up 2 bases, with 15 bases separating them. This CDR3 reads CASSVSGQPTYEQYF. In DNA form, the CDR3 reads TGTGCCAGCAGTGTAAGCGGACAGCCCACCTACGAGCAGTACTTC.

As concerns this clone: The sample carries other DNA sequences with the same CDR3. The V gene is TRBV5-1, the J gene TRBJ2-5; 8 nucleotides agree with TRBD1. J lost 5 bases, V lost 0 bases, and 6 bases had no gene match. CDR1 is SGHRS and CDR2 is YFSETQ in the germline V gene. The CDR3 runs 15 residues. CDR3: CASSLAGTGRETQYF. As DNA, the CDR3 is TGCGCCAGCAGCTTGGCAGGGACAGGCCGTGAGACCCAGTACTTC.

The CDR3 loop is CAWSVTSNTEAFF. CDR3 sequence (DNA): TGTGCCTGGAGTGTTACCTCGAACACTGAAGCTTTCTTT. The chain combines TRBV30 with TRBJ1-1; D ambiguous. V shed 0 bases and J shed 1 base, with 6 bases lying between them. The CDR3 contains 13 residues. CDR1 and CDR2 from the germline V gene are GTSNPN and SVGIG (reference sequence).

V is TRBV7-9 and J is TRBJ2-3; TRBD1 aligns across 8 bases. In germline, CDR1 is SEHNR, CDR2 FQNEAQ (reference sequence). After removal of 9 bases from V and 6 bases from J, the junction contained 17 bases not matched to a gene. The CDR3 loop spans 16 amino acids. CDR3 sequence: CASLATQGAKSDTQYF. The CDR3 DNA sequence: TGTGCCAGTCTAGCAACGCAGGGGGCAAAGTCGGATACGCAGTATTTT.

The V and J genes are TRBV7-9 and TRBJ2-7; a weak D match, TRBD2 (6 bases). CDR3 length equals 14 residues. Trimming pared 5 bases from V and 5 bases from J, leaving 16 bases between. Germline V gene sequence: CDR1 SEHNR, CDR2 FQNEAQ (reference sequence). The CDR3 DNA reads TGTGCCAGCAGCCCCCGCCGGGACTCAGACGAGCAGTACTTC. It encodes CASSPRRDSDEQYF.

This clone occurred once. The chain combines TRBV7-9 with TRBJ2-7; 8 positions match TRBD2. In germline, CDR1 is SEHNR, CDR2 FQNEAQ (reference sequence). This CDR3 comprises 15 residues. Trimming took 1 base from V and 3 from J; bases not matched to a gene: 5. CDR3 residues: CASSLDLAGVYEQYF. CDR3 sequence (DNA): TGTGCCAGCAGCTTAGATCTAGCGGGCGTCTACGAGCAGTACTTC.

This sequence joins TRBV5-1 and TRBJ1-1; D possibly corresponds to TRBD1 (5 bases). Germline loops: CDR1 SGHRS, CDR2 YFSETQ. The germline V and J ends were trimmed by 4 bases and 1 base, with 20 bases remaining between them. The length of the CDR3 is 17 residues. In DNA form, the CDR3 reads TGCGCCAGCAGCCATATCGACCGGGACGGGGGGAACACTGAAGCTTTCTTT. This translates into CASSHIDRDGGNTEAFF.

The chain combines TRBV5-4 with TRBJ2-7; 8 nucleotides match TRBD2. Per the germline V gene, CDR1 is SGHNT and CDR2 is YYREEE (reference sequence). This CDR3 is built from 13 residues. V was clipped by 3 bases and J by 9 bases; unmatched bases: 8. In DNA form, the CDR3 reads TGTGCCAGCAGCTCGGGAGGGGCGAGGTGGCAGTACTTC. This encodes CASSSGGARWQYF.

V is TRBV5-1 and J is TRBJ2-5; D is possibly TRBD2 (6 bases). The V end lost 4 bases, the J end lost 1 base, and 17 bases lay between the germline ends. The CDR3 is made up of 16 amino acids. The germline gives CDR1 SGHRS, CDR2 YFSETQ. DNA of the CDR3: TGCGCCAGCAGCCCAAGGCGGGATACCCCCCAAGAGACCCAGTACTTC. Amino acid sequence: CASSPRRDTPQETQYF.